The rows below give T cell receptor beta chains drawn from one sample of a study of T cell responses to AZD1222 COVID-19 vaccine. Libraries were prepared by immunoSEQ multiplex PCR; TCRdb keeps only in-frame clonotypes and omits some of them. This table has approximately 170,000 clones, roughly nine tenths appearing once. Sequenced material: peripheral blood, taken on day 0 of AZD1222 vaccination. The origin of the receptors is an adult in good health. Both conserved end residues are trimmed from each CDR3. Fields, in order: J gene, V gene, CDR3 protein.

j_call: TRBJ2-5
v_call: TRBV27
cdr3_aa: ASSLSWAGPETQY

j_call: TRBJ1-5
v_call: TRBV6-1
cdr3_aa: ASSESGRGGQPQH

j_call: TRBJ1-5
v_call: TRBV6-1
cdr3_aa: ASSEDSGYHENSNQPQH

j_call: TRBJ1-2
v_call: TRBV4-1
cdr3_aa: ASSQDGDTLNYGYT

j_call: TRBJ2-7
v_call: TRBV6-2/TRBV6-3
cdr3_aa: ASSWSYEQY

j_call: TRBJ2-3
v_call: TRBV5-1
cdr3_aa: ASSLGQITDTQY

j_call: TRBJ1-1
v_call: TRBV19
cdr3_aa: ASSIGQGTNTEAF

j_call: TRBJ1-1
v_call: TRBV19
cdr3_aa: ASSTRTGDAF

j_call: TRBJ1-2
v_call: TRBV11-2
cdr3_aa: ASSTDRNYGYT

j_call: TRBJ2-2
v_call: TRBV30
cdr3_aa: AWCWDPSTGELF

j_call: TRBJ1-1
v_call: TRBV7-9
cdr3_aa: ASSAHDGGGDTEAF

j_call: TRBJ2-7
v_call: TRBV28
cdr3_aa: ASRQTDYEQY

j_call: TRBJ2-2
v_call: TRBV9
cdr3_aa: ASSLPQGVTNTGELF

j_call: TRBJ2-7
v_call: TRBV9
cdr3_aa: ASSVSSLANYEQY

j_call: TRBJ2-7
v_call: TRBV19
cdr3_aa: ASSGVGTSMAGYEQY

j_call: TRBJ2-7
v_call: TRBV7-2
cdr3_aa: ASSTRQSFYEQY

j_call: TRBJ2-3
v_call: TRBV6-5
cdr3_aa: ATGRPSTDTQY

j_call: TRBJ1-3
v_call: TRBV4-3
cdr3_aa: ASSQGLGRSGNTIY

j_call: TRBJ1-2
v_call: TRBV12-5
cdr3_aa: ASGAGNYGYT

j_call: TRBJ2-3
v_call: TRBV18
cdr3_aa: ASSPPARTYTDTQY

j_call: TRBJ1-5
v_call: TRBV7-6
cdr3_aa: ASSLGQGIQPQH

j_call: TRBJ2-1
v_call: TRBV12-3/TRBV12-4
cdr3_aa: ASSLGQGLQF

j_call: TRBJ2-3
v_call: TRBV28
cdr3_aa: ASSSSGASTDTQY

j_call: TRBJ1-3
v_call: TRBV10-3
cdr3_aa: AISESSRGGNTIY

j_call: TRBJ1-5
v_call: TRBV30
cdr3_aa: AWSVGENQPQH

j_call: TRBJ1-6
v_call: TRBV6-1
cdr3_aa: ASSEDRELSPLH

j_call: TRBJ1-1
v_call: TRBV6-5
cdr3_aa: ASSYLGQEAF

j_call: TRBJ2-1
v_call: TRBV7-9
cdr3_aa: ASSPIASGENNEQF

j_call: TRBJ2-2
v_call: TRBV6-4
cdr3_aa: ASSDLNTGELF